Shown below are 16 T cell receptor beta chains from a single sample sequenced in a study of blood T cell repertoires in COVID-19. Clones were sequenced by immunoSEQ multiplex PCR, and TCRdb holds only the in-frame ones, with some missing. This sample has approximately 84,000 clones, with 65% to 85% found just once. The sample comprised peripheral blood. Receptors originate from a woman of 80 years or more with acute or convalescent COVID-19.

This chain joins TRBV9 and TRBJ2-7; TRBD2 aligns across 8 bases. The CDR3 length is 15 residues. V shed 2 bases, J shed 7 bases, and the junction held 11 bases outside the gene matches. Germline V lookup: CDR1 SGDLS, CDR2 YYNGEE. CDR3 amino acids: CASSVTSGVSTEQYF. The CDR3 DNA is TGTGCCAGCAGCGTTACTAGCGGTGTCTCCACGGAGCAGTACTTC.

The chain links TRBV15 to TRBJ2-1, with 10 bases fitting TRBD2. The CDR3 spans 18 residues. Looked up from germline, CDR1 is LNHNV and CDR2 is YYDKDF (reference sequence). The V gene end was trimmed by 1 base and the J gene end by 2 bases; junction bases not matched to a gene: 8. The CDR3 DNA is TGTGCCACCAGCAGAGCCTGGGCTAGCGGGAGAACCTACAATGAGCAGTTCTTC. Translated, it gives CATSRAWASGRTYNEQFF.

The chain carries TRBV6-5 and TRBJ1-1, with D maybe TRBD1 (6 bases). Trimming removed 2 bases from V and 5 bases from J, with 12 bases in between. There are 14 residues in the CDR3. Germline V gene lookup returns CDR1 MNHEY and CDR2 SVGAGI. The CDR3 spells CASSYTGSRTEAFF. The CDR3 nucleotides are TGTGCCAGCAGTTACACAGGGAGTAGGACTGAAGCTTTCTTT.

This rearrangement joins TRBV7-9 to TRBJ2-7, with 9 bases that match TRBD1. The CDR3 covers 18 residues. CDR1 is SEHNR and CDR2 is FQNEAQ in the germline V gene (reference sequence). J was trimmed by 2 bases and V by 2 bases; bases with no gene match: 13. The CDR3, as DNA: TGTGCCAGCAGCTTATACCCACGGGGACAGGGTACAACCTACGAGCAGTACTTC. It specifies CASSLYPRGQGTTYEQYF.

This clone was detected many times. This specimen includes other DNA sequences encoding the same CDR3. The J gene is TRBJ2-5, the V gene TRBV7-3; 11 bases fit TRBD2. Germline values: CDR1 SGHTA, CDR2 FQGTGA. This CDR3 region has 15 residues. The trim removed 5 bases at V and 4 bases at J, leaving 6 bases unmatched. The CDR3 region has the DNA TGTGCCAGCAGCCAACTAGCGGGAGTCGGAGAGACCCAGTACTTC. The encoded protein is CASSQLAGVGETQYF. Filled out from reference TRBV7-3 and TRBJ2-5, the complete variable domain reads GAGVSQTPSNKVTEKGKYVELRCDPISGHTALYWYRQSLGQGPEFLIYFQGTGAADDSGLPNDRFFAVRPEGSVSTLKIQRTERGDSAVYLCASSQLAGVGETQYFGPGTRLLVL.

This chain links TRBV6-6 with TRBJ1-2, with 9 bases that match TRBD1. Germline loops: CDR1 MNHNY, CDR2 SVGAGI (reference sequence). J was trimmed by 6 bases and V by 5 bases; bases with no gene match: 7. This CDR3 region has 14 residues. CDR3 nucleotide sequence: TGTGCCAGCAGTAAACAGGGGGCGGGGAATGGCTACACCTTC. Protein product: CASSKQGAGNGYTF.

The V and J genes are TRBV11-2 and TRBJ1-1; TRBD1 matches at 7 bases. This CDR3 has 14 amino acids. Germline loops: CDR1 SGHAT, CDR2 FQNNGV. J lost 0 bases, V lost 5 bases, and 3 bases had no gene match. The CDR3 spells CASSRQGLNTEAFF. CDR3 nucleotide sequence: TGTGCCAGCAGCCGACAGGGCCTGAACACTGAAGCTTTCTTT.

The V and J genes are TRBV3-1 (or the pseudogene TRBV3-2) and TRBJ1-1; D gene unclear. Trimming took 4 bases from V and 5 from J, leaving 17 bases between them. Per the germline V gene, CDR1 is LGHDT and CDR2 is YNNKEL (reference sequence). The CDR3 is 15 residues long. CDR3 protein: CASSRGRSERTEAFF. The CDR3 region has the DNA TGTGCCAGCAGCCGAGGTAGGAGTGAGAGGACTGAAGCTTTCTTT.

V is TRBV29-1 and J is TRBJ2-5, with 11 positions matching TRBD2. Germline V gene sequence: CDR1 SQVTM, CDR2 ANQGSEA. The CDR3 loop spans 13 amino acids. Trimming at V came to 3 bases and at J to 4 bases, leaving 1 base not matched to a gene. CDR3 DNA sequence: TGCAGCGTTGAGACTAGCGGGACAGAGACCCAGTACTTC. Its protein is CSVETSGTETQYF. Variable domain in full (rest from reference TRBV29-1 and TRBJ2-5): SAVISQKPSRDICQRGTSLTIQCQVDSQVTMMFWYRQQPGQSLTLIATANQGSEATYESGFVIDKFPISRPNLTFSTLTVSNMSPEDSSIYLCSVETSGTETQYFGPGTRLLVL.

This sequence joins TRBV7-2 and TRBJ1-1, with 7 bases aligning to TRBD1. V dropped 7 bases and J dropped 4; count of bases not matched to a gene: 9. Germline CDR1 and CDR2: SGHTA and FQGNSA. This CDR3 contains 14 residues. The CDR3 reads CASTLRSGGTEAFF. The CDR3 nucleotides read TGTGCCAGCACCCTTAGGTCAGGGGGCACTGAAGCTTTCTTT.

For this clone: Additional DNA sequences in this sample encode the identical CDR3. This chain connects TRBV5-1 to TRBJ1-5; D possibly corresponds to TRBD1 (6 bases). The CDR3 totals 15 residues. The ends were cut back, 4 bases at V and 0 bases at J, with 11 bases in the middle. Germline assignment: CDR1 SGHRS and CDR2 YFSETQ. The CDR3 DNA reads TGCGCCAGCAGCCTGACAGGCGATAGCAATCAGCCCCAGCATTTT. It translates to CASSLTGDSNQPQHF.

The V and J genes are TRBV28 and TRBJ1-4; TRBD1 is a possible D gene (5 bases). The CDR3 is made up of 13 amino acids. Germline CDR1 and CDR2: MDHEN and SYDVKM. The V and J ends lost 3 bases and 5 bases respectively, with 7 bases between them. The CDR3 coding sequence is TGTGCCAGCAGTTTCGGGGGGAATGAAAAACTGTTTTTT. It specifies CASSFGGNEKLFF.

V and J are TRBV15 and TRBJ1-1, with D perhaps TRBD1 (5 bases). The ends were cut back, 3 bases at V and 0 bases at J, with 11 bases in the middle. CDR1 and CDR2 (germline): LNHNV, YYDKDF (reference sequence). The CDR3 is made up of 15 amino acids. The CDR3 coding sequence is TGTGCCACCAGCAGGCGACAGACTTTGAACACTGAAGCTTTCTTT. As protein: CATSRRQTLNTEAFF.

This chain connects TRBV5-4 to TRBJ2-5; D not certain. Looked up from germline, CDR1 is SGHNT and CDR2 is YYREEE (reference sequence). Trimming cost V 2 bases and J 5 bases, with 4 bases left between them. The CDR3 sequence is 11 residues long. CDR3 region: CASSFQETQYF. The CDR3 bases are TGTGCCAGCAGCTTCCAGGAGACCCAGTACTTC.

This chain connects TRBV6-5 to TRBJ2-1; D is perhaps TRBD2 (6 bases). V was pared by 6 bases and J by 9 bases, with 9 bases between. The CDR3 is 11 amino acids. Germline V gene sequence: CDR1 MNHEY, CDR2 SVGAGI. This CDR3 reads CASRRDGEQFF. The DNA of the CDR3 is TGTGCCAGCAGGCGGGATGGTGAGCAGTTCTTC.

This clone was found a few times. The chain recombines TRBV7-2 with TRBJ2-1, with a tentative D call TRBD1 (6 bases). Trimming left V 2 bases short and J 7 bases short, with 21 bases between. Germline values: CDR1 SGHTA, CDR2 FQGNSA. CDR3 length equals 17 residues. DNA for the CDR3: TGTGCCAGCAGCTTAAACCCCCGCGGTTTAGGGGGTAATGAGCAGTTCTTC. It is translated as CASSLNPRGLGGNEQFF.